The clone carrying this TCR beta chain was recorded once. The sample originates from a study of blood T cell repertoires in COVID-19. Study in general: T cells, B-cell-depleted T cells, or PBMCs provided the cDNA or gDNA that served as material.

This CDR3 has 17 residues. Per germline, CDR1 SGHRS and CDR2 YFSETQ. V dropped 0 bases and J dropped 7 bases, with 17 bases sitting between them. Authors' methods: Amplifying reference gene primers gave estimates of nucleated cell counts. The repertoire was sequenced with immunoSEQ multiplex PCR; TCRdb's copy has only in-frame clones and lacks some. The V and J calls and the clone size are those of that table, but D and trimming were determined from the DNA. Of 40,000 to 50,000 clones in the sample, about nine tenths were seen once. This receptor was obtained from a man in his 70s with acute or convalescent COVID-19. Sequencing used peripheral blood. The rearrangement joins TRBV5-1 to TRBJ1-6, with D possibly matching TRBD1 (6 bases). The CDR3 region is CASSLARSNRVNSPLHF. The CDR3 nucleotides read TGCGCCAGCAGCTTGGCCCGTAGTAACAGGGTGAATTCACCCCTCCACTTT. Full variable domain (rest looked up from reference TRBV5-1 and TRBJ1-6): KAGVTQTPRYLIKTRGQQVTLSCSPISGHRSVSWYQQTPGQGLQFLFEYFSETQRNKGNFPGRFSGRQFSNSRSEMNVSTLELGDSALYLCASSLARSNRVNSPLHFGNGTRLTVT.